Shown below are 30 T cell receptor beta chains from a single sample sequenced in a study of T cells in localized non-small cell lung cancer. TCRdb keeps only in-frame clones here, not all; method: immunoSEQ multiplex PCR. The sample shows around 12,000 clones, 28% of them seen only once. Material: lung tumor tissue, obtained before any cancer treatment. Every receptor here comes from a female donor aged 60 or older with stage I lung adenocarcinoma.

This clone has more than one count but fewer than ten. The chain employs TRBV30 and TRBJ2-7; 8 bases match TRBD1. V shed 3 bases and J 7 bases; nucleotides not matched to a gene: 8. Germline CDR1 and CDR2: GTSNPN and SVGIG (reference sequence). This CDR3 is 13 amino acids long. The CDR3 protein is CAWRFDRGREQYF. CDR3 in DNA: TGTGCCTGGAGATTTGACAGGGGAAGGGAGCAGTACTTC.

This chain connects TRBV29-1 to TRBJ2-1; D unresolved. CDR1 is SQVTM and CDR2 is ANQGSEA in the germline V gene. The CDR3 length is 12 residues. Trimming shortened V by 3 bases and J by 6 bases, and 9 bases separated the two germline ends. The DNA of the CDR3 is TGCAGCGTTGAGACACAGCTCAATGAGCAGTTCTTC. Translation gives CSVETQLNEQFF.

This clone was observed a few times. The J gene is TRBJ1-4, the V gene TRBV28; D remains ambiguous. The V end lost 2 bases, the J end lost 0 bases, and 13 bases lay between the germline ends. CDR3 length equals 17 residues. The V gene's germline CDR1 is MDHEN and CDR2 SYDVKM. The DNA for the CDR3 is TGTGCCAGCAGTTTAACCGGTGTAGCGGCAACTAATGAAAAACTGTTTTTT. Translation gives CASSLTGVAATNEKLFF.

The genes are TRBV11-3 and TRBJ2-3; 8 bases fit TRBD2. The CDR3 contains 17 residues. CDR1 and CDR2 from the germline V gene are SGHNT and YENEEA. J was trimmed by 2 bases and V by 0 bases; bases with no gene match: 7. CDR3 in amino acids: CASSLEGASGYTDTQYF. CDR3 DNA: TGTGCCAGCAGCTTAGAGGGGGCTAGCGGGTACACAGATACGCAGTATTTT.

The chain employs TRBV6-8 and TRBJ2-1; TRBD2 agrees at 8 bases. The CDR3 totals 14 residues. CDR1 and CDR2 from the germline V gene are MNHGY and SAAAGT. J lost 8 bases, V lost 7 bases, and 10 bases had no gene match. The CDR3 region is CASIPGGGGDEQFF. The CDR3 DNA sequence: TGTGCCAGCATCCCCGGGGGGGGAGGCGATGAGCAGTTCTTC.

By sample fraction, this clone is medium-sized (0.01 to 0.1%). This chain uses TRBV9 with TRBJ1-1; the D is unclear. V gave up 0 bases and J gave up 5 bases, with 11 bases separating them. Germline V lookup: CDR1 SGDLS, CDR2 YYNGEE. There are 14 residues in the CDR3. CDR3 bases: TGTGCCAGCAGCGTAGGGTGGGGAAAGACTGAAGCTTTCTTT. Protein: CASSVGWGKTEAFF.

The V call is TRBV6-8, the J call TRBJ2-1; TRBD2 agrees at 8 bases. V lost 2 bases and J lost 4; bases outside the gene matches: 7. Per the germline V gene, CDR1 is MNHGY and CDR2 is SAAAGT. The CDR3 length is 16 residues. The DNA of the CDR3 is TGTGCCAGCAGTTACCGGCGGGGGGCGGGGTACAATGAGCAGTTCTTC. This gives the protein CASSYRRGAGYNEQFF.

This clone has more than one count but fewer than ten. The gene calls are TRBV6-7 and TRBJ2-5; D possibly uses TRBD1 or TRBD2 (5 bases each). TRBV6-7 is marked as an open reading frame, function uncertain. The V end was cut by 6 bases, the J end by 5 bases, with 16 bases between. CDR3 length: 14 amino acids. The DNA of the CDR3 is TGTGCCAGCAGCGTGGGGGATCTCTGGGAGACCCAGTACTTC. This sequence encodes CASSVGDLWETQYF.

The chain employs TRBV10-2 and TRBJ2-3; TRBD2 agrees at 11 bases. The CDR3 length is 15 residues. The trim removed 5 bases at V and 5 bases at J, leaving 6 bases unmatched. Germline V CDR1 and CDR2: WSHSY, SAAADI. Here the CDR3 reads CASSLRLAGGDTQYF. As DNA, the CDR3 is TGCGCCAGCAGTCTTCGGCTAGCGGGGGGAGATACGCAGTATTTT.

In this sample, this clone turned up a few times. This sequence joins TRBV11-3 and TRBJ1-4; D is unclear. The germline V and J ends were trimmed by 1 base and 5 bases, with 11 bases remaining between them. CDR1 and CDR2 (germline): SGHNT, YENEEA. The CDR3 length is 15 residues. DNA of the CDR3: TGTGCCAGCAGCTTAGTAGGGTCTCCGAATGAAAAACTGTTTTTT. Residues: CASSLVGSPNEKLFF.

V usage is TRBV19 and J usage is TRBJ2-4; D call uncertain. This CDR3 is built from 13 residues. The V and J ends lost 8 bases and 6 bases respectively, with 14 bases between them. Germline V gene lookup returns CDR1 LNHDA and CDR2 SQIVND (reference sequence). Written as DNA, the CDR3 is TGTGCCAGTCGTGGGCCTCCGGGAAACATTCAGTACTTC. This codes for CASRGPPGNIQYF.

V and J are TRBV7-6 and TRBJ2-2; TRBD2 aligns across 7 bases. The CDR3 extends over 16 amino acids. V lost 4 bases to trimming and J lost 4 bases; unmatched junction nucleotides: 9. Germline V lookup: CDR1 SGHVS, CDR2 FNYEAQ. The CDR3 sequence is CASSWGLRRSTGELFF. The CDR3 coding sequence is TGTGCCAGCAGCTGGGGACTACGCAGGAGCACCGGGGAGCTGTTTTTT. Full variable domain (remainder filled in from reference TRBV7-6 and TRBJ2-2): GAGVSQSPRYKVTKRGQDVALRCDPISGHVSLYWYRQALGQGPEFLTYFNYEAQQDKSGLPNDRFSAERPEGSISTLTIQRTEQRDSAMYRCASSWGLRRSTGELFFGEGSRLTVL.

In this sample, this clone turned up a few times. The V and J genes are TRBV10-2 and TRBJ2-1; D may match TRBD1 or TRBD2 (5 bases each). The CDR3 consists of 15 residues. Trimming removed 7 bases at V and 8 bases at J, with 21 bases between. Germline V lookup: CDR1 WSHSY, CDR2 SAAADI. The CDR3 loop is CASTRLRGLQDEQFF. In DNA, the CDR3 is TGCGCCAGCACCAGACTGAGGGGCTTACAGGATGAGCAGTTCTTC.

This clone counts as medium-sized. This sequence joins TRBV9 and TRBJ2-2; D ambiguous. Germline CDR1 is SGDLS and CDR2 is YYNGEE. Between the trimmed V and J ends, which lost 0 bases and 6 bases, there was a span of 6 bases. CDR3 length: 13 amino acids. For the CDR3, the DNA is TGTGCCAGCAGCGTAGTAGGCGCCGGGGAGCTGTTTTTT. Protein: CASSVVGAGELFF. The whole variable domain, filled in from reference TRBV9 and TRBJ2-2, reads DSGVTQTPKHLITATGQRVTLRCSPRSGDLSVYWYQQSLDQGLQFLIQYYNGEERAKGNILERFSAQQFPDLHSELNLSSLELGDSALYFCASSVVGAGELFFGEGSRLTVL.

In this sample, this clone is medium-sized. The rearrangement links TRBV11-3 to TRBJ1-6, with 7 bases matching TRBD1. CDR1 is SGHNT and CDR2 is YENEEA in the germline V gene. J lost 3 bases, V lost 7 bases, and 3 bases had no gene match. CDR3 length: 14 residues. The CDR3 loop reads CASNRDSYNSPLHF. The CDR3 bases are TGTGCCAGCAACCGGGACAGCTATAATTCACCCCTCCACTTT.

The chain carries TRBV6-8 and TRBJ2-5, with TRBD2 matching 10 bases. The V gene's germline CDR1 is MNHGY and CDR2 SAAAGT. The CDR3 is 16 amino acids. V shed 6 bases and J 3 bases; nucleotides not matched to a gene: 10. The CDR3 protein is CASRFQITSGEETQYF. DNA of the CDR3: TGTGCCAGCAGATTTCAAATAACTAGCGGGGAAGAGACCCAGTACTTC.

This clone was seen a few times. The chain employs TRBV19 and TRBJ2-3; D possibly matches TRBD1 or TRBD2 (5 bases each). Looked up from germline, CDR1 is LNHDA and CDR2 is SQIVND (reference sequence). The CDR3 sequence is 14 residues long. Trimming cost V 3 bases and J 2 bases, with 9 bases left between them. CDR3 amino acids: CASSMRGHTDTQYF. DNA of the CDR3: TGTGCCAGTAGTATGAGGGGTCACACAGATACGCAGTATTTT.

In its sample, this clone was seen a few times. This chain joins TRBV11-3 and TRBJ2-1, with D possibly matching TRBD2 (5 bases). The germline gives CDR1 SGHNT, CDR2 YENEEA. V was trimmed by 5 bases and J by 7 bases, leaving 21 bases between them. The CDR3 contains 16 residues. CDR3 DNA sequence: TGTGCCAGCAGCACCAACTTGGGGTCCTCGGGGAATGAGCAGTTCTTC. Protein: CASSTNLGSSGNEQFF.

In this sample, this clone is medium-sized (0.01 to 0.1%). This chain uses TRBV6-8 with TRBJ2-5; D remains unclear. The CDR3 contains 15 residues. Trimming left V 6 bases short and J 1 base short, with 15 bases between. The V gene's germline CDR1 is MNHGY and CDR2 SAAAGT. As DNA, the CDR3 is TGTGCCAGCAGAGACGCGATGAGGTTCCAAGAGACCCAGTACTTC. Translation gives CASRDAMRFQETQYF.

Only a few counts were recorded for this clone. The chain is built from TRBV9 and TRBJ2-1; D is uncertain. CDR1 is SGDLS and CDR2 is YYNGEE in the germline V gene. The CDR3 is 13 residues long. V dropped 4 bases and J dropped 5 bases, with 10 bases sitting between them. The CDR3 is CASSTSWHNEQFF. The DNA for the CDR3 is TGTGCCAGCAGCACCTCTTGGCACAATGAGCAGTTCTTC. Full variable domain (rest looked up from reference TRBV9 and TRBJ2-1): DSGVTQTPKHLITATGQRVTLRCSPRSGDLSVYWYQQSLDQGLQFLIQYYNGEERAKGNILERFSAQQFPDLHSELNLSSLELGDSALYFCASSTSWHNEQFFGPGTRLTVL.

There are many counts of this clone. The chain's CDR3 is CASSLFSGTGGAFF. For the CDR3, the DNA is TGTGCCAGCAGCTTATTCTCCGGGACAGGGGGAGCTTTCTTT. This chain uses TRBV11-3 with TRBJ1-1; 11 nucleotides line up with TRBD1. Looked up from germline, CDR1 is SGHNT and CDR2 is YENEEA. The V and J ends lost 2 bases and 10 bases, in that order; junction bases with no gene match: 6. The CDR3 spans 14 residues.

This clone was picked up a small number of times. CDR3 region: CASSLVLGTGPQYF. For the CDR3, the DNA is TGTGCCAGCAGCTTGGTTCTGGGAACAGGGCCCCAGTACTTC. The chain is built from TRBV11-3 and TRBJ2-5; D might be TRBD1 (6 bases). Trimming removed 3 bases from V and 9 bases from J, with 17 bases in between. The germline V gene has CDR1 SGHNT and CDR2 YENEEA. The CDR3 contains 14 residues.

This clone was seen more than once but under ten times. The chain links TRBV19 to TRBJ1-6; D not certain. CDR1 is LNHDA and CDR2 is SQIVND in the germline V gene (reference sequence). CDR3 length equals 16 residues. V lost 0 bases and J lost 11, with 17 bases in between. The CDR3 DNA is TGTGCCAGTAGTATAGATATCTTGACGGATCGGACACCCCTCCACTTT. It codes for CASSIDILTDRTPLHF.

The genes are TRBV18 and TRBJ2-5; TRBD1 is a possible D gene (6 bases). V was clipped by 2 bases and J by 1 base, with 8 bases between them. The V gene's germline CDR1 is KGHSH and CDR2 LQKENI. The CDR3 covers 14 residues. The CDR3 sequence: CASSPVTGQETQYF. In nucleotides, the CDR3 is TGTGCCAGCTCACCAGTGACAGGCCAAGAGACCCAGTACTTC.

The gene calls are TRBV28 and TRBJ2-1, with D perhaps TRBD1 or TRBD2 (5 bases each). Trimming cost V 4 bases and J 0 bases, with 13 bases left between them. The germline V gene encodes CDR1 MDHEN and CDR2 SYDVKM. There are 16 residues in the CDR3. CDR3 in DNA: TGTGCCAGCAGTTCTTCCGGGGCCGTCTCCTACAATGAGCAGTTCTTC. It encodes CASSSSGAVSYNEQFF.

This clone has only a few counts. This chain links TRBV4-1 with TRBJ2-3, with D hard to call. Trimming left V 2 bases short and J 0 bases short, with 6 bases between. Germline V gene lookup returns CDR1 MGHRA and CDR2 YSYEKL. The CDR3 totals 14 residues. Here the CDR3 DNA reads TGCGCCAGCAGCCAACGAATAAGCACAGATACGCAGTATTTT. It translates to CASSQRISTDTQYF.

The CDR3 sequence: CASSFAGTSYEQYF. In DNA, the CDR3 is TGTGCCAGCAGCTTCGCCGGGACCAGCTACGAGCAGTACTTC. The gene calls are TRBV11-3 and TRBJ2-7; D is possibly TRBD1 or TRBD2 (5 bases each). V was pared by 3 bases and J by 3 bases, with 12 bases between. This CDR3 has 14 residues. Germline CDR1 reads SGHNT; CDR2 reads YENEEA.

This clone has ten or more counts. This rearrangement joins TRBV9 to TRBJ2-1, with D hard to call. Germline CDR1 reads SGDLS; CDR2 reads YYNGEE. CDR3 length: 13 amino acids. V was trimmed by 0 bases and J by 3 bases, leaving 4 bases between them. The DNA of the CDR3 is TGTGCCAGCAGCGTAGCCAGCTACAATGAGCAGTTCTTC. This encodes CASSVASYNEQFF.

This clone was seen only a few times. The chain is built from TRBV11-3 and TRBJ2-1; 13 bases map to TRBD2. Germline CDR1 SGHNT, CDR2 YENEEA. The CDR3 extends over 15 amino acids. J lost 7 bases, V lost 5 bases, and 5 bases had no gene match. CDR3 protein: CASSAGTSGENEQFF. The CDR3 DNA sequence: TGTGCCAGCAGCGCCGGGACTAGCGGGGAGAATGAGCAGTTCTTC.

The chain combines TRBV29-1 with TRBJ2-2; no reliable D call. Germline V gives CDR1 SQVTM, CDR2 ANQGSEA. The V end was cut by 4 bases, the J end by 2 bases, with 11 bases between. The CDR3 sequence is 14 residues long. CDR3 in DNA: TGCAGCGTTGTGGCGGAGCTCAACACCGGGGAGCTGTTTTTT. Translating it yields CSVVAELNTGELFF.